This is a list of T cell receptor beta chains from one sample in a study of cytomegalovirus exposure and HLA in healthy donors. Measured with immunoSEQ multiplex PCR; TCRdb has only the in-frame clones, and not every one. Altogether over 200,000 clones are present, just over 75% being singletons, with the ten largest covering roughly 2.5%. Sample: PBMCs. These receptors came from a woman aged 60-75 years in good health and CMV-seropositive. Each CDR3 is given with its conserved first and last residue. D genes are given only for firm matches. Rows may omit the clone size; those that give it use once, few, many or a size class.

v_call,d_call,j_call,clone_size,cdr3_length,cdr3_aa,cdr3_nt
TRBV2,TRBD2,TRBJ2-3,NA,16,CASLPGLAGVADTQYF,TGTGCCAGCCTCCCGGGACTAGCGGGAGTTGCAGATACGCAGTATTTT
TRBV28,NA,TRBJ2-7,NA,15,CASSLSYRATYEQYF,TGTGCCAGCAGTTTGTCTTACAGGGCAACCTACGAGCAGTACTTC
TRBV28,NA,TRBJ1-5,once,13,CASSSGVVQPQHF,TGTGCCAGCAGTTCAGGGGTTGTTCAGCCCCAGCATTTT
TRBV5-1,NA,TRBJ2-4,once,13,CASSLEQEAIQYF,TGCGCCAGCAGCTTGGAGCAGGAGGCCATTCAGTACTTC
TRBV5-1,NA,TRBJ2-5,NA,14,CASEPGGGRETQYF,TGCGCCAGCGAACCCGGTGGGGGGAGAGAGACCCAGTACTTC
TRBV7-9,NA,TRBJ2-3,NA,17,CASSSPWGGPSTDTQYF,TGTGCCAGCAGCTCGCCCTGGGGAGGCCCTAGCACAGATACGCAGTATTTT
TRBV11-2,TRBD1,TRBJ1-4,NA,13,CASSLTGKEKLFF,TGTGCCAGCAGCTTGACAGGGAAGGAAAAACTGTTTTTT
TRBV5-1,NA,TRBJ2-2,NA,15,CASSLLSMNTGELFF,TGCGCCAGCAGCTTGTTGTCCATGAACACCGGGGAGCTGTTTTTT
TRBV11-2,TRBD1,TRBJ2-5,NA,15,CASSHDRGRLETQYF,TGTGCCAGCAGCCATGACAGGGGGCGTTTGGAGACCCAGTACTTC
TRBV27,NA,TRBJ1-2,NA,14,CASRGGRANYGYTF,TGTGCCAGCAGGGGAGGACGAGCTAACTATGGCTACACCTTC
TRBV5-8,TRBD2,TRBJ2-1,NA,15,CASSLMASGYNEQFF,TGTGCCAGCAGCTTGATGGCTAGCGGGTACAATGAGCAGTTCTTC
TRBV29-1,NA,TRBJ2-5,NA,10,CSVVRETQYF,TGCAGCGTTGTGAGAGAGACCCAGTACTTC
TRBV20-1,NA,TRBJ1-2,NA,11,CSARGRENYTF,TGCAGTGCTAGGGGTAGGGAGAACTACACCTTC
TRBV5-1,TRBD2,TRBJ2-1,NA,14,CASSPQTSGNEQFF,TGCGCCAGCAGCCCCCAAACTAGCGGCAATGAGCAGTTCTTC
TRBV7-2,TRBD2,TRBJ2-3,NA,18,CASSLAPGLAGGLDTQYF,TGTGCCAGCAGCTTAGCCCCCGGACTAGCGGGGGGGTTAGATACGCAGTATTTT
TRBV6-1,NA,TRBJ2-5,NA,14,CASRGDGGRKTQYF,TGTGCCAGCAGGGGTGATGGGGGCAGGAAGACCCAGTACTTC
TRBV2,NA,TRBJ1-5,NA,12,CASRGTNQPQHF,TGTGCCAGCAGGGGGACTAATCAGCCCCAGCATTTT
TRBV4-1,NA,TRBJ2-7,NA,16,CASSSEWVRVTYEQYF,TGCGCCAGCAGCTCCGAGTGGGTACGGGTGACCTACGAGCAGTACTTC
TRBV29-1,NA,TRBJ2-2,NA,13,CSVQTWAPGELFF,TGCAGCGTCCAGACATGGGCCCCCGGGGAGCTGTTTTTT
TRBV5-1,TRBD1,TRBJ2-1,NA,13,CASAGQGYNEQFF,TGCGCCAGCGCGGGACAGGGGTACAATGAGCAGTTCTTC
TRBV28,NA,TRBJ2-1,NA,14,CASKWAGSSAEQFF,TGTGCCAGCAAATGGGCAGGGTCGAGCGCTGAGCAGTTCTTC
TRBV6-6,NA,TRBJ1-5,NA,14,CASSLDSSNQPQHF,TGTGCCAGCAGTCTGGACAGTAGCAATCAGCCCCAGCATTTT
TRBV10-3,TRBD1,TRBJ1-6,NA,14,CAIREGQENSPLHF,TGTGCCATCAGGGAAGGACAGGAAAATTCACCCCTCCACTTT
TRBV5-1,TRBD1,TRBJ1-1,NA,16,CASSLATGAMNTEAFF,TGCGCCAGCAGCTTGGCGACAGGGGCAATGAACACTGAAGCTTTCTTT
TRBV5-5,NA,TRBJ2-2,NA,14,CASSLDLNTGELFF,TGTGCCAGCAGCTTAGACTTAAACACCGGGGAGCTGTTTTTT
TRBV30,NA,TRBJ1-5,NA,14,CAFQNRDSNQPQHF,TGTGCCTTCCAAAACAGGGATAGCAATCAGCCCCAGCATTTT
TRBV5-4,NA,TRBJ1-5,NA,15,CASSLTGTANQPQHF,TGTGCCAGCAGCTTAACAGGGACCGCAAATCAGCCCCAGCATTTT
TRBV4-1,NA,TRBJ1-4,NA,15,CASSQSGPAGEKLFF,TGCGCCAGCAGCCAATCCGGACCCGCGGGTGAAAAACTGTTTTTT
TRBV5-1,TRBD1,TRBJ2-3,NA,15,CASSLAGQKTDTQYF,TGCGCCAGCAGCTTGGCGGGACAGAAGACAGATACGCAGTATTTT
TRBV7-2,TRBD2,TRBJ2-3,once,16,CASSLERLAVGDTQYF,TGTGCCAGCAGCTTAGAACGACTAGCGGTAGGAGATACGCAGTATTTT
TRBV4-3,NA,TRBJ1-2,NA,15,CASSQDPGGVYGYTF,TGCGCCAGCAGCCAAGATCCCGGGGGGGTATATGGCTACACCTTC
TRBV21-1,NA,TRBJ2-5,NA,13,CASSRTGRETQYF,TGTGCCAGCAGCAGGACAGGTCGGGAGACCCAGTACTTC
TRBV6-5,TRBD1,TRBJ1-2,NA,14,CASRSGTGAYGYTF,TGTGCCAGCAGGTCCGGGACAGGGGCGTATGGCTACACCTTC
TRBV7-9,TRBD2,TRBJ2-5,NA,18,CASSPKGGTSRGKETQYF,TGTGCCAGCAGCCCGAAGGGCGGGACTAGCAGGGGTAAAGAGACCCAGTACTTC
TRBV13,NA,TRBJ1-3,NA,16,CASSSPRGVIGNTIYF,TGTGCCAGCAGCTCCCCCCGGGGGGTGATTGGAAACACCATATATTTT
TRBV29-1,TRBD2,TRBJ2-5,NA,15,CSVSYSGGNWETQYF,TGCAGCGTTTCATATAGCGGGGGGAACTGGGAGACCCAGTACTTC
TRBV30,TRBD1,TRBJ1-5,NA,13,CAWTGGGNQPQHF,TGTGCCTGGACAGGGGGAGGCAATCAGCCCCAGCATTTT
TRBV7-3,NA,TRBJ2-6,NA,15,CASSLGISGANVLTF,TGTGCCAGCAGCCTCGGGATCTCTGGGGCCAACGTCCTGACTTTC
TRBV28,NA,TRBJ2-3,NA,15,CASSSPSGPTDTQYF,TGTGCCAGCAGTTCGCCTTCAGGGCCCACAGATACGCAGTATTTT
TRBV29-1,NA,TRBJ1-1,few,13,CSVERVRNTEAFF,TGCAGCGTTGAAAGAGTACGGAACACTGAAGCTTTCTTT
TRBV4-1,NA,TRBJ1-6,NA,15,CASSQDRPGESPLHF,TGCGCCAGCAGCCAAGATCGACCGGGAGAATCACCCCTCCACTTT
TRBV20-1,NA,TRBJ2-7,few,11,CSAGRSYEQYF,TGCAGTGCGGGCAGGTCCTACGAGCAGTACTTC
TRBV11-2,NA,TRBJ1-1,NA,12,CASSLDLSMAFF,TGTGCCAGCAGCTTAGACCTCTCTATGGCTTTCTTT
TRBV5-4,NA,TRBJ1-6,NA,13,CASSTEIRSPLHF,TGTGCCAGCAGCACCGAGATAAGATCACCCCTCCACTTT
TRBV30,TRBD1,TRBJ2-5,few,14,CAWKRTGIRETQYF,TGTGCCTGGAAGAGGACAGGGATCCGTGAGACCCAGTACTTC
TRBV7-2,NA,TRBJ1-2,NA,13,CASSLDNNYGYTF,TGTGCCAGCAGCTTGGACAATAACTATGGCTACACCTTC